Following are 21 T cell receptor beta chains from one sample sequenced in a study of T cells in Graves' hyperthyroidism and ophthalmopathy (dated by TCRdb to about 2019). Library preparation employed multiplex PCR. These reads were obtained on an Illumina HiSeq 2000. The TCR beta CDR3 regions were amplified from RNA transcripts. The TCR CDR3 was subjected to a first round of RT-PCR using the HTBI primer set and the Qiagen OneStep RT-PCR kit. The raw public data were reprocessed by TCRdb itself: fastp quality trimming at Q25, MiXCR clonotype calling, in-frame beta chains only. Each CDR3 protein gets just one entry, which takes the most common genes and DNA from the rows behind it. The sample table lists fewer than 850,000 distinct CDR3 sequences, 17% of them with a count of one. The ten largest make up around 15% of the sample. The sample consisted of blood. These receptors were taken from a man over 45 with Graves' hyperthyroidism.

This clonotype was observed at least ten times. The V gene is TRBV29-1, the J gene TRBJ2-3; D is uncertain. The CDR3 runs 13 residues. Trimming cost V 4 bases and J 1 base, with 9 bases left between them. Germline loops: CDR1 SQVTM, CDR2 ANQGSEA. The CDR3: CSVAITGTDTQYF. The CDR3 DNA follows: TGCAGCGTTGCAATAACGGGCACAGATACGCAGTATTTT.

This clonotype was seen at least ten times. V and J are TRBV9 and TRBJ1-1, with a tentative D call TRBD1 (5 bases). The CDR3 runs 15 residues. Per the germline V gene, CDR1 is SGDLS and CDR2 is YYNGEE. Trimming shortened V by 7 bases and J by 0 bases, and 16 bases separated the two germline ends. CDR3 in DNA: TGTGCCAGCGCTGCGGCAGGGAAAATGAACACTGAAGCTTTCTTT. It translates to CASAAAGKMNTEAFF.

This clonotype was seen ten or more times. CDR3 region: CASSPDQGAREQYF. The CDR3 region has the DNA TGTGCCAGCAGCCCAGACCAGGGGGCTCGCGAGCAGTACTTC. This chain uses TRBV7-2 with TRBJ2-7, with 8 bases matching TRBD1. The V gene end was trimmed by 5 bases and the J gene end by 6 bases; junction bases not matched to a gene: 9. Germline CDR1 and CDR2: SGHTA and FQGNSA. The CDR3 extends over 14 amino acids.

Notes on this clonotype: One end of the junction is discordant with germline, which a read error may explain. CDR3: CACSLASGGGREKLFF. CDR3 sequence (DNA): TGCGCCTGCAGCTTGGCCAGCGGTGGGGGTAGAGAAAAACTGTTTTTT. The chain carries TRBV5-1 and TRBJ1-4; D possibly corresponds to TRBD1 (5 bases). This CDR3 is built from 16 residues. CDR1 SGHRS and CDR2 YFSETQ come from the germline V gene. The full variable domain, completed using reference TRBV5-1 and TRBJ1-4, is KAGVTQTPRYLIKTRGQQVTLSCSPISGHRSVSWYQQTPGQGLQFLFEYFSETQRNKGNFPGRFSGRQFSNSRSEMNVSTLELGDSALYLCACSLASGGGREKLFFGSGTQLSVL.

This clonotype occurred once. The V and J genes are TRBV4-1 and TRBJ2-7, with unresolved D. Trimming took 0 bases from V and 3 from J, leaving 15 bases between them. The V gene's germline CDR1 is MGHRA and CDR2 YSYEKL. The CDR3 totals 16 residues. The CDR3 sequence: CASSQDSLQNRYEQYF. The CDR3 DNA sequence: TGCGCCAGCAGCCAAGATTCATTACAGAACCGCTACGAGCAGTACTTC.

Note on this clonotype: An end of the junction differs from the germline gene, which may be a read error. This chain joins TRBV11-2 and TRBJ2-6; TRBD1 agrees at 7 bases. The germline CDR1 and CDR2 sequences are SGHAT and FQNNGV. The length of the CDR3 is 16 residues. CDR3 coding DNA: TGTGCCAGCAGCGGCTCGACAGGGCCCGGGGCCACCGTCCTGACTTTC. Translation gives CASSGSTGPGATVLTF.

This clonotype was observed many times. The chain carries TRBV12-3 or TRBV12-4 and TRBJ2-1; maybe TRBD1 (5 bases). With 6 bases removed from V and 0 bases from J, the gap between germline ends came to 27 bases. The CDR3 runs to 20 residues. CDR3 DNA: TGTGCCAGCAGCCGTCGGTGGCCAGGGTTCGGGTCTCACTCCTACAATGAGCAGTTCTTC. This translates into CASSRRWPGFGSHSYNEQFF.

This clonotype was counted only a few times. The chain is built from TRBV12-3 or TRBV12-4 and TRBJ1-2; 7 positions match TRBD1. V shed 1 base, J shed 8 bases, and the junction held 7 bases outside the gene matches. This CDR3 is 14 amino acids long. The CDR3 DNA sequence: TGTGCCAGCAGTTTAGGACAGGGCCGGCGGGGCTACACCTTC. It is translated as CASSLGQGRRGYTF.

This chain links TRBV5-1 with TRBJ2-6; weak D call: TRBD1 (5 bases). Per germline, CDR1 SGHRS and CDR2 YFSETQ. The CDR3 length is 16 residues. V lost 4 bases, J lost 7 bases, and 18 bases lay in between. The CDR3 sequence: CASSGPPTQGANVLTF. The CDR3 DNA reads TGCGCCAGCAGCGGACCGCCAACCCAGGGTGCCAACGTCCTGACTTTC.

This clonotype has a count of ten or more. An end of the junction does not agree with germline; a read error may underlie this. The chain has TRBV7-2 and TRBJ2-1; D is unresolved. In germline, CDR1 is SGHTA, CDR2 FQGNSA. CDR3 length equals 17 residues. Here the CDR3 reads CASRNTLQAQVYSEQFF. As DNA, the CDR3 is TGTGCCAGCAGAAATACCCTGCAGGCCCAAGTGTACAGTGAGCAGTTCTTC.

This clonotype was observed at least ten times. V gene TRBV2 combines with J gene TRBJ1-4; D remains ambiguous. CDR1 and CDR2 from the germline V gene are SNHLY and FYNNEI. The CDR3 covers 13 residues. Trimming removed 7 bases at V and 7 bases at J, with 13 bases between. The CDR3 nucleotides read TGTGCCAGCAATCAGGAGGAGGGTGAAAAACTGTTTTTT. This encodes CASNQEEGEKLFF.

V and J are TRBV13 and TRBJ2-7; 10 bases align to TRBD1. With 3 bases clipped from V and 4 bases from J, the junction kept 6 bases outside the gene matches. CDR1 is PRHDT and CDR2 is FYEKMQ in the germline V gene (reference sequence). The CDR3 is made up of 15 amino acids. The CDR3 DNA sequence: TGTGCCAGCAGCTTCTCCGGGACAGGGGTATACGAGCAGTACTTC. Translation gives CASSFSGTGVYEQYF.

This clonotype was recorded many times. This chain joins TRBV20-1 and TRBJ2-1; TRBD1 matches 9 bases. Germline CDR1 reads DFQATT; CDR2 reads SNEGSKA (reference sequence). V shed 6 bases and J 8 bases; nucleotides not matched to a gene: 14. The CDR3 runs to 15 residues. The CDR3 reads CSANLRDRVSDEQFF. The CDR3 coding sequence is TGCAGTGCGAACCTCCGGGACAGGGTTTCGGATGAGCAGTTCTTC.

A few counts support this clonotype. V usage is TRBV4-1 and J usage is TRBJ2-1; 14 bases align to TRBD2. CDR1 is MGHRA and CDR2 is YSYEKL in the germline V gene. The CDR3 loop spans 17 amino acids. The J segment lost 11 bases and the V segment lost 3 bases, leaving 12 bases of the junction unmatched. The CDR3 DNA sequence: TGCGCCAGCAGCCATTATTCGGGACTAGCGGGAGAAGAAAAGCAGTTCTTC. Amino acid sequence: CASSHYSGLAGEEKQFF.

This clonotype was recorded at least ten times. V usage is TRBV6-1 and J usage is TRBJ2-7; 7 bases line up with TRBD1. J was trimmed by 9 bases and V by 5 bases; bases with no gene match: 4. The V gene's germline CDR1 is MNHNS and CDR2 SASEGT. CDR3 length: 11 amino acids. CDR3 DNA: TGTGCCAGCAGTTCTGACAGGGCGCAGTACTTC. It yields the protein CASSSDRAQYF.

This clonotype has a handful of counts. This may be a read error, as it is one base from a much larger clone. The rearrangement uses TRBV28 and TRBJ1-2; TRBD1 aligns across 9 bases. CDR1 and CDR2 (germline): MDHEN, SYDVKM. This CDR3 has 17 residues. The CDR3 DNA follows: TGTGCCAGCAGTCCACCCGGGACAGGGAAACGTAACTATGGCTGCACCTTC. It is translated as CASSPPGTGKRNYGCTF.

This clonotype came up many times. The rearrangement joins TRBV28 to TRBJ1-2; D is unclear. The V and J ends lost 3 bases and 5 bases respectively, with 13 bases between them. Germline V gene lookup returns CDR1 MDHEN and CDR2 SYDVKM. CDR3 length: 14 amino acids. CDR3 amino acids: CASSFGSEPYGYTF. CDR3 nucleotides: TGTGCCAGCAGTTTCGGGTCGGAGCCTTATGGCTACACCTTC.

This clonotype was recorded many times. V and J are TRBV28 and TRBJ2-7, with D tentatively TRBD2 (5 bases). Germline CDR1 and CDR2: MDHEN and SYDVKM. The V and J ends lost 4 bases and 2 bases respectively, with 18 bases between them. There are 16 residues in the CDR3. CDR3 loop: CASSWGAAPNPYEQYF. Here the CDR3 DNA reads TGTGCCAGCAGTTGGGGAGCGGCGCCAAATCCCTACGAGCAGTACTTC.

This clonotype was observed a few times. This sequence joins TRBV7-2 and TRBJ2-1; D gene ambiguous. Germline assignment: CDR1 SGHTA and CDR2 FQGNSA. Trimming cost V 1 base and J 8 bases, with 9 bases left between them. This CDR3 comprises 13 residues. The CDR3 sequence: CASSLDSADEQFF. CDR3 sequence (DNA): TGTGCCAGCAGCTTAGATAGTGCAGATGAGCAGTTCTTC.

This clonotype was seen a few times. A much larger clone sits a single nucleotide away, making a read error possible. The chain uses TRBV7-9 and TRBJ2-3; D uncertain. CDR3 length: 13 amino acids. From germline, CDR1 is SEHNR and CDR2 FQNEAQ (reference sequence). V lost 5 bases to trimming and J lost 2 bases, with 8 bases between them. As DNA, the CDR3 is TGTGCCAGCAGCCTAGACCCCACAGATACGCAGTATTTT. Amino acid sequence: CASSLDPTDTQYF.

This clonotype was seen ten or more times. The J gene is TRBJ1-1, the V gene TRBV2; weak D call: TRBD1 (6 bases). The V end was cut by 6 bases, the J end by 1 base, with 9 bases between. Germline assignment: CDR1 SNHLY and CDR2 FYNNEI. The CDR3 spans 13 residues. CDR3 DNA sequence: TGTGCCAGCAGGCCGGGACAGAACACTGAAGCTTTCTTT. Amino acids: CASRPGQNTEAFF.